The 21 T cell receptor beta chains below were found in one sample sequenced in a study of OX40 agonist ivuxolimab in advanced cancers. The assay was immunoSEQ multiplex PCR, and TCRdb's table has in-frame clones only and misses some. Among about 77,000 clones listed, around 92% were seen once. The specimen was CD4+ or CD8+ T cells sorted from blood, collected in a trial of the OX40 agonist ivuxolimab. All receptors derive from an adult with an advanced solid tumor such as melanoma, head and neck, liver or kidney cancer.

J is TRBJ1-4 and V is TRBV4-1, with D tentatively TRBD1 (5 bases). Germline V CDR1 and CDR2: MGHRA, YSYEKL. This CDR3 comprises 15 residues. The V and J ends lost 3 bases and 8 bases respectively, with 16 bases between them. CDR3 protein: CASSQRGAGREKLFF. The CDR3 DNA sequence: TGCGCCAGCAGCCAGAGGGGAGCCGGGCGGGAAAAACTGTTTTTT.

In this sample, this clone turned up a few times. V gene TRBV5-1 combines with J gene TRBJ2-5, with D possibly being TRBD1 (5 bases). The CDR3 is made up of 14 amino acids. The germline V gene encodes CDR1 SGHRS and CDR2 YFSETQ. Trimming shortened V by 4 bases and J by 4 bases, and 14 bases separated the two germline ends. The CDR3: CASSRDSLGETQYF. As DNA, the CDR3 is TGCGCCAGCAGCCGTGACAGCCTCGGAGAGACCCAGTACTTC.

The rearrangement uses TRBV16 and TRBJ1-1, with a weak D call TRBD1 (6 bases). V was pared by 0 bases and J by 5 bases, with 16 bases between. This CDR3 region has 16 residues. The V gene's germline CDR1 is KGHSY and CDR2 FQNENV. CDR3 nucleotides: TGTGCCAGCAGCCAATCGGGAGGGGACACTAGTACTGAAGCTTTCTTT. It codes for CASSQSGGDTSTEAFF.

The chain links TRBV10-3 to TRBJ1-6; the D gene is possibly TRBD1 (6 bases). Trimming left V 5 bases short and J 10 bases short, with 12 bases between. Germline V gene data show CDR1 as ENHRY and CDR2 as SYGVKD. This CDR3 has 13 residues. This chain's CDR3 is CAISTGGGSPLHF. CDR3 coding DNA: TGTGCCATCAGTACGGGGGGCGGGTCACCCCTCCACTTT.

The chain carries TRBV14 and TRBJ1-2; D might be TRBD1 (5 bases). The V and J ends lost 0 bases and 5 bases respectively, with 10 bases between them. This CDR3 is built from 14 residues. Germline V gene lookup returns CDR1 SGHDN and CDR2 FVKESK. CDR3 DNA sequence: TGTGCCAGCAGCCAAGATCGGGCAGGGTATGGCTACACCTTC. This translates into CASSQDRAGYGYTF.

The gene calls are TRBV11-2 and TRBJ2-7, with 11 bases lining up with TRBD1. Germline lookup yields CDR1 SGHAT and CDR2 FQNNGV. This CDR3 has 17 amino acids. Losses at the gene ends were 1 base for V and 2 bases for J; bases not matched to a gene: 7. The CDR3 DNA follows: TGTGCCAGCAGCTTAGGCCGGAGGGACAGGGGGACCTACGAGCAGTACTTC. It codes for CASSLGRRDRGTYEQYF.

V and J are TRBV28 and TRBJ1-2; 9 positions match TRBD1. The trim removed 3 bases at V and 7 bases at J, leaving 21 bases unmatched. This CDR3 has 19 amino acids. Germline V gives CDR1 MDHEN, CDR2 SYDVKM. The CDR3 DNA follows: TGTGCCAGCAGTTTCCCACTTCCGGGACAGGGTTCGTTGCTTGGTGGCTACACCTTC. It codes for CASSFPLPGQGSLLGGYTF.

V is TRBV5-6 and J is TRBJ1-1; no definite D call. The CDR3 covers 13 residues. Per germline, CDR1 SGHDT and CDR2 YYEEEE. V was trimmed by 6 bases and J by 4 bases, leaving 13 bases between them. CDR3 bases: TGTGCCAGCACCCGCGAGGTGGGCACTGAAGCTTTCTTT. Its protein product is CASTREVGTEAFF.

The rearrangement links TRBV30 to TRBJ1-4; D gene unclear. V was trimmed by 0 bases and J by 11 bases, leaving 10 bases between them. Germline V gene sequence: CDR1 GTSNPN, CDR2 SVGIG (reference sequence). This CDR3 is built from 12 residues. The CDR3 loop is CAWSVRSDKLFF. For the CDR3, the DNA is TGTGCCTGGAGTGTACGATCGGACAAACTGTTTTTT.

The CDR3 coding sequence is TGTGCCAGCAGCCAACTAGGGGGCGTCTATGGCTACACCTTC. This sequence encodes CASSQLGGVYGYTF. The rearrangement links TRBV14 to TRBJ1-2; 7 bases match TRBD1. Germline V gene lookup returns CDR1 SGHDN and CDR2 FVKESK. V shed 2 bases and J 4 bases; nucleotides not matched to a gene: 4. This CDR3 has 14 amino acids.

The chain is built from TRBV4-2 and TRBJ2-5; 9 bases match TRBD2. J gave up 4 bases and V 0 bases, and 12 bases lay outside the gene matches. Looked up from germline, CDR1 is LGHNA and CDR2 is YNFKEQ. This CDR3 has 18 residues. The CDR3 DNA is TGTGCCAGCAGCCAAGATTGGTTAGTGCTAGCGGGAAGAGAGACCCAGTACTTC. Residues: CASSQDWLVLAGRETQYF.

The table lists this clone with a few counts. CDR3 coding DNA: TGTGCCAGCTCACGGGGTAGCCTACCCTTCAATGAGCAGTTCTTC. Its protein is CASSRGSLPFNEQFF. The rearrangement uses TRBV18 and TRBJ2-1; unclear D gene. The CDR3 is 15 amino acids. V lost 4 bases to trimming and J lost 6 bases, with 16 bases between them. CDR1 and CDR2 (germline): KGHSH, LQKENI.

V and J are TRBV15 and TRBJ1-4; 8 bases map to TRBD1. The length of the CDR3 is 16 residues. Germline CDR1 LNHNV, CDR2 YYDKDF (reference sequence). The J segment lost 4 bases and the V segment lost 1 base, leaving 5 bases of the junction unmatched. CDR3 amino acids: CATSRGRTGNNEKLFF. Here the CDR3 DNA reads TGTGCCACCAGCAGAGGGCGGACAGGGAATAATGAAAAACTGTTTTTT.

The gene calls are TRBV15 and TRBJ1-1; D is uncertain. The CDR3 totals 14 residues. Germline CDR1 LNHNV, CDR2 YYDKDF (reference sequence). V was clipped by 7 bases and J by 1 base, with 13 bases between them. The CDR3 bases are TGTGCCACCACCCAGAGGCTGAGGAACACTGAAGCTTTCTTT. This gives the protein CATTQRLRNTEAFF.

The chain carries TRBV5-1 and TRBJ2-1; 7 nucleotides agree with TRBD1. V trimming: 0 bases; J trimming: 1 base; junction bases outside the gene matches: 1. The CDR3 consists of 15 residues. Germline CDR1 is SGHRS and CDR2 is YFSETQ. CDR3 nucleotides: TGCGCCAGCAGCTTGGGGGACAGTTCCTACAATGAGCAGTTCTTC. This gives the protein CASSLGDSSYNEQFF.

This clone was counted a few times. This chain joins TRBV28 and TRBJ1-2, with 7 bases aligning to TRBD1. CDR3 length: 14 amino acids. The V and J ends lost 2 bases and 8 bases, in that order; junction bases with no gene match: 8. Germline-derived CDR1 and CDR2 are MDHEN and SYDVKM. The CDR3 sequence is CASSLPLTGKGYTF. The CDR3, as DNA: TGTGCCAGCAGTTTACCACTGACAGGGAAAGGCTACACCTTC.

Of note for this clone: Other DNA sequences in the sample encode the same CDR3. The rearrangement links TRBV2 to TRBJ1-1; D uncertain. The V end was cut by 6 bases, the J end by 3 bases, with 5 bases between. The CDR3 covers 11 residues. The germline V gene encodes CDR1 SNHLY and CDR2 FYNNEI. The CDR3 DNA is TGTGCCAGCAGCTACGACACTGAAGCTTTCTTT. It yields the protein CASSYDTEAFF.

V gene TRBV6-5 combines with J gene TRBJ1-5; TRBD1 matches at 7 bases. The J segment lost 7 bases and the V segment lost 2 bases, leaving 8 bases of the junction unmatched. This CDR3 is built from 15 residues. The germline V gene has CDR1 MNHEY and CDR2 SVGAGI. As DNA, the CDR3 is TGTGCCAGCAGTTACGGGCAGGGGGAGACCCAGCCCCAGCATTTT. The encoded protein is CASSYGQGETQPQHF.

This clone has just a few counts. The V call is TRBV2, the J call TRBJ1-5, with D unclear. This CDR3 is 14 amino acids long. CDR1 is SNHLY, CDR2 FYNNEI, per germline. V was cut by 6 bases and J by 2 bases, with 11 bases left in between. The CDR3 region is CASRARWGNQPQHF. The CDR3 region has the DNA TGTGCCAGCAGGGCACGCTGGGGCAATCAGCCCCAGCATTTT.

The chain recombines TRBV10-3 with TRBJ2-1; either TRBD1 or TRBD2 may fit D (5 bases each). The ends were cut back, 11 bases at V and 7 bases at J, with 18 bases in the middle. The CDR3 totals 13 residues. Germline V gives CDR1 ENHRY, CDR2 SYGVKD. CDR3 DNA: TGTGCCTCCCGGGTATGGGGGTCGAATGAGCAGTTCTTC. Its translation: CASRVWGSNEQFF.

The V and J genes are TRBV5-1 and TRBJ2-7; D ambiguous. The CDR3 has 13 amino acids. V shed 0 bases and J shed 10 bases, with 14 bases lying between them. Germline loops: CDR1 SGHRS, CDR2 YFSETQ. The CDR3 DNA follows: TGCGCCAGCAGCTTGGCCGTCAGAGACCTACAGTACTTC. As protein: CASSLAVRDLQYF.